This T cell receptor (beta chain) was retrieved from a study of blood T cell repertoires in COVID-19. Overall study: T cells, B-cell-depleted T cells, or PBMCs provided the cDNA or gDNA that served as material.

The study recruited people aged about 18 to 95 years across around 23 US areas. Trimming took 0 bases from V and 2 from J; bases not matched to a gene: 8. This CDR3 is built from 19 residues. Germline V gene sequence: CDR1 SGHRS, CDR2 YFSETQ. Here immunoSEQ multiplex PCR was the method, and the copy in TCRdb shows in-frame clones only, minus some. Of 110,000 to 150,000 clones listed, just under 85% are singletons. The clonotype originates from a woman between 35 and 50 years old who had recovered from COVID-19. The material sequenced was PBMCs or T cells enriched from blood (not recorded which). The chain joins TRBV5-1 to TRBJ2-3, with TRBD2 matching 14 bases. In DNA form, the CDR3 reads TGCGCCAGCAGCTTGGACGTCGCGGGACTAGCGGGAGCCACAGATACGCAGTATTTT. It yields the protein CASSLDVAGLAGATDTQYF.